What follows is one T cell receptor beta chain and its context. Its antigen remains unknown. Second-dose schedules of about 4 or about 12 weeks were combined. The sample comes from a study of T cell responses to AZD1222 COVID-19 vaccine. The CDR3 contains 15 residues. CDR1 and CDR2 from the germline V gene are SGHTA and FQGNSA. V was trimmed by 2 bases and J by 2 bases, leaving 9 bases between them. Clones were sequenced by immunoSEQ multiplex PCR, and TCRdb holds only the in-frame ones, with some missing. Here the sample spans tens of thousands of clones, around 93% being singletons. Study results and caveats: With two AZD1222 doses given, Spike-specific TCR breadth and depth both rose. Clonal diversity was possibly underestimated, and the donors were mostly white British, with more females. After the peak T cell response, and only then, were repertoires sampled.

This receptor was identified in an adult who received the AZD1222 COVID-19 vaccine. The chain couples TRBV7-2 to TRBJ2-2, with D possibly matching TRBD2 (6 bases). The source material was peripheral blood, sampled 28 days after the second AZD1222 dose. The CDR3 sequence is CASSLNGGNTGELFF. The CDR3 DNA is TGTGCCAGCAGCTTAAACGGGGGAAACACCGGGGAGCTGTTTTTT.